The present T cell receptor (beta chain) was sequenced within a study of CD4+ T cells in melanoma. Overall study results and limits: In melanoma, neoantigen-specific CD4+ T cells reportedly differed in differentiation state. A reported correlation linked neoantigen-specific CD4+ T cells to CD8+, macrophage and B cell function.

About this clone: Antigen unknown.

Sequencing was performed with immunoSEQ multiplex PCR; in TCRdb, only in-frame clones are kept and a portion is missing. Counted here are around 100,000 clones, approximately 92% occurring once; the ten biggest clones make up about 3.3%. The sequenced sample was peripheral blood. This clonotype originated in a human donor with melanoma.

The CDR3 coding sequence is TGTGCCAGTACCTTGGGATGGGAGACTGAAGCTTTCTTT. Translated: CASTLGWETEAFF. The genes are TRBV19 and TRBJ1-1, with D hard to call. Trimming shortened V by 7 bases and J by 5 bases, and 14 bases separated the two germline ends. This CDR3 has 13 residues. The germline V gene encodes CDR1 LNHDA and CDR2 SQIVND (reference sequence).